This T cell receptor (beta chain) was recorded in a study of regulatory T cells in long-lasting Graves disease. Arm-PCR of CDR3 regions with iRepertoire HTBI primers generated TCR beta libraries. TCRdb re-analysed the multiplex PCR reads in MiXCR, keeping a single row per CDR3 protein. The table records around 450,000 distinct CDR3 sequences, 15% to 20% of them present only once. This CDR3 is built from 13 residues. Per germline, CDR1 LNHDA and CDR2 SQIVND (reference sequence). V lost 4 bases and J 5 bases, leaving 11 bases between the germline ends. Noted time point: newly diagnosed GD, antithyroid drugs for less than 3 months. After RNA was extracted from PBMCs, the TCR library was made from it. There are a few counts of this clonotype. These data were also reused for a study on T cells in Graves' hyperthyroidism and ophthalmopathy. This second study notes: Clinicians diagnosed patients from clinical symptoms, serum thyroxine and TRAb, thyroid ultrasound and orbital computed tomography.

This TCR came from a man in his forties with Graves disease. Specimen: peripheral blood mononuclear cells (PBMCs), collected at new diagnosis, from a patient treated with antithyroid drugs. The V and J genes are TRBV19 and TRBJ1-1, with D possibly being TRBD1 (6 bases). The DNA of the CDR3 is TGTGCCAGTAGTACGGACAGATATACTGAAGCTTTCTTT. Translated, it gives CASSTDRYTEAFF.